One sample yielded the 19 T cell receptor beta chains listed below, sequenced in a study of blood T cells in healthy people across ages. Alongside a J-beta primer mix, a sample-barcoded 5' primer served in a second PCR lasting 7 to 11 cycles. Using its own MiXCR run on the 5' RACE reads, TCRdb lists one record per CDR3 protein. This sample has roughly 1.7 million distinct CDR3 sequences, with around 35% found just once. The material sequenced was blood. Receptors were obtained from a woman aged 30 to 39 in good health.

This clonotype was counted between two and nine times. The chain is built from TRBV9 and TRBJ2-3; D is unclear. V was pared by 0 bases and J by 0 bases, with 8 bases between. Germline CDR1 and CDR2: SGDLS and YYNGEE. The CDR3 is 15 amino acids. The CDR3 here is CASSVGATSTDTQYF. CDR3 bases: TGTGCCAGCAGCGTAGGTGCCACTAGCACAGATACGCAGTATTTT.

This clonotype was seen a handful of times. The germline gene is not matched at one end of the junction; a read error may be the cause. J is TRBJ1-2 and V is TRBV13; D unclear. Germline V gene lookup returns CDR1 PRHDT and CDR2 FYEKMQ (reference sequence). The CDR3 has 14 amino acids. The CDR3 region is CASSLGFTYYGYTF. The CDR3 bases are TGTGCCAGCAGCCTAGGATTCACGTACTATGGCTACACCTTC.

V and J are TRBV29-1 and TRBJ2-1; the D gene is possibly TRBD2 (6 bases). Trimming pared 4 bases from V and 13 bases from J, leaving 17 bases between. The CDR3 is 12 residues long. Germline V gene sequence: CDR1 SQVTM, CDR2 ANQGSEA. CDR3 amino acids: CSVVTSSETQFF. The CDR3 DNA reads TGCAGCGTTGTGACTAGTTCGGAGACCCAGTTCTTC.

This clonotype appeared a few times. The CDR3 here is CASSIPSGQGPGELFF. In DNA form, the CDR3 reads TGTGCCAGCAGCATCCCTTCGGGACAGGGGCCCGGGGAGCTGTTTTTT. The V gene is TRBV7-2, the J gene TRBJ2-2; 10 bases are a match to TRBD1. The CDR3 is 16 amino acids. Germline values: CDR1 SGHTA, CDR2 FQGNSA. The V gene end was trimmed by 5 bases and the J gene end by 6 bases; junction bases not matched to a gene: 9.

The chain uses TRBV2 and TRBJ2-5, with 9 bases that match TRBD1. The end of the DNA fits TRBJ2-7 better, so the J call may be wrong. This CDR3 spans 13 amino acids. Germline loops: CDR1 SNHLY, CDR2 FYNNEI. As DNA, the CDR3 is TGTGCCAGCCGTAAGGACAGGGGTTACGAGCAGTACTTC. As protein: CASRKDRGYEQYF.

The chain combines TRBV9 with TRBJ2-7; possibly TRBD1 or TRBD2 for D (5 bases each). V was clipped by 3 bases and J by 12 bases, with 19 bases between them. In germline, CDR1 is SGDLS, CDR2 YYNGEE. The CDR3 is 13 amino acids. The CDR3 bases are TGTGCCAGCAGCGCAGGGACGTCCGGCGTTGCGTACTTC. Translated, it gives CASSAGTSGVAYF.

The table lists this clonotype with a few counts. J is TRBJ1-3 and V is TRBV29-1; TRBD1 agrees at 7 bases. The germline CDR1 and CDR2 sequences are SQVTM and ANQGSEA. Trimming at V came to 4 bases and at J to 7 bases, leaving 7 bases not matched to a gene. This CDR3 comprises 13 residues. The CDR3 here is CSVGTGEYNTIYF. The CDR3 DNA reads as TGCAGCGTTGGGACAGGTGAATACAACACCATATATTTT. Variable domain in full (rest from reference TRBV29-1 and TRBJ1-3): SAVISQKPSRDICQRGTSLTIQCQVDSQVTMMFWYRQQPGQSLTLIATANQGSEATYESGFVIDKFPISRPNLTFSTLTVSNMSPEDSSIYLCSVGTGEYNTIYFGEGSWLTVV.

The chain carries TRBV29-1 and TRBJ1-5; unclear D gene. The CDR3 consists of 13 residues. Trimming shortened V by 4 bases and J by 4 bases, and 11 bases separated the two germline ends. Looked up from germline, CDR1 is SQVTM and CDR2 is ANQGSEA. The CDR3 nucleotides read TGCAGCGTTGGCGGCCAGGATAATCAGCCCCAGCATTTT. Amino acid sequence: CSVGGQDNQPQHF. The entire variable domain, with the rest obtained from reference TRBV29-1 and TRBJ1-5, is as follows: SAVISQKPSRDICQRGTSLTIQCQVDSQVTMMFWYRQQPGQSLTLIATANQGSEATYESGFVIDKFPISRPNLTFSTLTVSNMSPEDSSIYLCSVGGQDNQPQHFGDGTRLSIL.

In the case of this clonotype: A much larger clone differs from this one at a single base, so this may be a read error. J is TRBJ1-2 and V is TRBV12-3 or TRBV12-4; TRBD1 might be the D (5 bases). This CDR3 comprises 15 residues. The DNA of the CDR3 is TGTGCCAGCAGTTTAAGCGACAGACCTAACTATAGCTACACCTTC. This encodes CASSLSDRPNYSYTF.

This clonotype has a handful of counts. This chain connects TRBV7-9 to TRBJ2-3; 10 bases align to TRBD2. J gave up 2 bases and V 1 base, and 3 bases lay outside the gene matches. Germline CDR1 SEHNR, CDR2 FQNEAQ (reference sequence). CDR3 length: 16 amino acids. The CDR3 DNA sequence: TGTGCCAGCAGCTTAGTTAGCGGGAGGTTCACAGATACGCAGTATTTT. Protein: CASSLVSGRFTDTQYF.

The genes are TRBV7-2 and TRBJ2-7, with D perhaps TRBD2 (5 bases). The V end lost 1 base, the J end lost 1 base, and 14 bases lay between the germline ends. The CDR3 is 16 residues long. Germline CDR1 SGHTA, CDR2 FQGNSA. CDR3 residues: CASSLVLSSVSYEQYF. CDR3 coding DNA: TGTGCCAGCAGCTTAGTGTTGAGTAGCGTGTCCTACGAGCAGTACTTC.

This clonotype was seen at least ten times. The chain recombines TRBV12-3 or TRBV12-4 with TRBJ2-5, with a tentative D call TRBD1 (5 bases). This CDR3 is 14 amino acids long. With 4 bases removed from V and 0 bases from J, the gap between germline ends came to 9 bases. Here the CDR3 DNA reads TGTGCCAGCAGTTCCGGACACCACCAAGAGACCCAGTACTTC. It translates to CASSSGHHQETQYF.

The V and J genes are TRBV20-1 and TRBJ1-2; the D gene is possibly TRBD1 (6 bases). Trimming stripped 3 bases from V and 2 bases from J, with 19 bases between. This CDR3 region has 16 residues. Germline V gives CDR1 DFQATT, CDR2 SNEGSKA (reference sequence). The CDR3 sequence: CSASGTRGAGNYGYTF. The CDR3 DNA reads TGCAGTGCTAGTGGGACAAGGGGCGCAGGGAACTATGGCTACACCTTC.

This clonotype was found many times. A single base separates this from a much larger clone, so it may be a read error. This chain joins TRBV20-1 and TRBJ1-2; D gene unclear. The CDR3 sequence is 10 residues long. Germline CDR1 is DFQATT and CDR2 is SNEGSKA (reference sequence). Trimming took off 0 bases at V and 8 bases at J, with 4 bases between the two ends. CDR3 loop: CSARDEGYTF. Here the CDR3 DNA reads TGCAGTGCTAGAGATGAGGGCTACACCTTC.

This clonotype was seen more than once but under ten times. This chain uses TRBV5-6 with TRBJ2-3, with 12 bases aligning to TRBD2. The CDR3 is 20 amino acids. Per the germline V gene, CDR1 is SGHDT and CDR2 is YYEEEE. Trimming removed 1 base from V and 0 bases from J; junction bases left unmatched: 12. CDR3 loop: CASSLILAGGPGRSTDTQYF. The CDR3 DNA sequence: TGTGCCAGCAGCTTGATCCTAGCGGGAGGGCCGGGTCGAAGCACAGATACGCAGTATTTT. Full variable domain (missing parts from reference TRBV5-6 and TRBJ2-3): DAGVTQSPTHLIKTRGQQVTLRCSPKSGHDTVSWYQQALGQGPQFIFQYYEEEERQRGNFPDRFSGHQFPNYSSELNVNALLLGDSALYLCASSLILAGGPGRSTDTQYFGPGTRLTVL.

This clonotype appeared a few times. V usage is TRBV10-3 and J usage is TRBJ2-3, with D unresolved. The CDR3 is made up of 11 amino acids. CDR1 ENHRY and CDR2 SYGVKD come from the germline V gene. V lost 9 bases and J 0 bases, leaving 4 bases between the germline ends. In DNA, the CDR3 is TGTGCCATGAAAAGCACAGATACGCAGTATTTT. Protein sequence: CAMKSTDTQYF.

This chain connects TRBV4-2 to TRBJ2-5, with D unresolved. Trimming left V 0 bases short and J 2 bases short, with 19 bases between. CDR3 size: 18 residues. CDR1 and CDR2 from the germline V gene are LGHNA and YNFKEQ. The CDR3 spells CASSQELGPRVVQETQYF. The CDR3 region has the DNA TGTGCCAGCAGCCAAGAGTTGGGCCCTCGGGTCGTTCAAGAGACCCAGTACTTC.

This clonotype was counted at least ten times. The chain employs TRBV6-5 and TRBJ2-5, with D unresolved. Looked up from germline, CDR1 is MNHEY and CDR2 is SVGAGI. V lost 6 bases and J lost 10, with 12 bases in between. CDR3 length equals 11 residues. The CDR3 DNA is TGTGCCAGCAGCTCCGGTGGGATCCAGTACTTC. It codes for CASSSGGIQYF.

The V and J genes are TRBV29-1 and TRBJ2-5; TRBD1 matches 8 bases. The end of the DNA aligns better with TRBJ2-7, so the J call may be wrong. The CDR3 contains 14 residues. Germline CDR1 reads SQVTM; CDR2 reads ANQGSEA. The CDR3 region is CSVAPQGASYEQYF. DNA for the CDR3: TGCAGCGTTGCCCCGCAGGGGGCGAGCTACGAGCAGTACTTC.